The 24 T cell receptor beta chains given below trace back to one sample, sequenced in a study of cytomegalovirus exposure and HLA in healthy donors. The study ran its PCR with 60 Vbeta and 13 Jbeta primers. Assay: immunoSEQ multiplex PCR; the TCRdb copy retains only in-frame clones and omits some. The sample carries 100,000 to 150,000 clones, about 81% recorded once. The sample comprised PBMCs. The receptor source for this set is a young woman in good health and CMV-seronegative.

As regards this clone: This CDR3 is also generated by other DNA sequences in the sample. This rearrangement joins TRBV5-1 to TRBJ1-3, with TRBD1 as a possible D gene (5 bases). Per the germline V gene, CDR1 is SGHRS and CDR2 is YFSETQ. The CDR3 has 18 amino acids. Trimming left V 0 bases short and J 8 bases short, with 24 bases between. The CDR3 DNA is TGCGCCAGCAGCTTGGATGCGGGGGGGTCTCTCTTGGGGGACACCATATATTTT. Protein product: CASSLDAGGSLLGDTIYF.

The chain employs TRBV5-1 and TRBJ1-1, with D unresolved. V lost 0 bases, J lost 6 bases, and 12 bases lay in between. Per the germline V gene, CDR1 is SGHRS and CDR2 is YFSETQ. This CDR3 region has 14 residues. CDR3 bases: TGCGCCAGCAGCTTGGTCCCCGAGGGCCCTGAAGCTTTCTTT. This translates into CASSLVPEGPEAFF.

The V call is TRBV5-6, the J call TRBJ2-7; 10 bases map to TRBD1. The length of the CDR3 is 15 residues. Germline-derived CDR1 and CDR2 are SGHDT and YYEEEE. J was trimmed by 2 bases and V by 0 bases; bases with no gene match: 2. CDR3 bases: TGTGCCAGCAGCTTGGGAGGACAGGGGGCCTACGAGCAGTACTTC. Protein: CASSLGGQGAYEQYF. Variable domain in full (rest from reference TRBV5-6 and TRBJ2-7): DAGVTQSPTHLIKTRGQQVTLRCSPKSGHDTVSWYQQALGQGPQFIFQYYEEEERQRGNFPDRFSGHQFPNYSSELNVNALLLGDSALYLCASSLGGQGAYEQYFGPGTRLTVT.

The V gene is TRBV5-1, the J gene TRBJ1-4; tentative D call: TRBD1 (5 bases). V lost 10 bases, J lost 7 bases, and 20 bases lay in between. Germline CDR1 and CDR2: SGHRS and YFSETQ. This CDR3 contains 14 residues. The CDR3 DNA is TGCGCCGGCCGGTGGGGGGGAAAGAGTGAAAAACTGTTTTTT. The encoded protein is CAGRWGGKSEKLFF. Combining the CDR3 with reference TRBV5-1 and TRBJ1-4 gives the whole variable domain KAGVTQTPRYLIKTRGQQVTLSCSPISGHRSVSWYQQTPGQGLQFLFEYFSETQRNKGNFPGRFSGRQFSNSRSEMNVSTLELGDSALYLCAGRWGGKSEKLFFGSGTQLSVL.

The V call is TRBV4-3, the J call TRBJ2-3; D gene unclear. The CDR3 is 18 residues long. The V and J ends lost 0 bases and 1 base respectively, with 17 bases between them. Germline CDR1 reads LGHNA; CDR2 reads YSLEER. The CDR3 region has the DNA TGCGCCAGCAGCCAAGATTTTGAGACCACCACAGGCACAGATACGCAGTATTTT. This translates into CASSQDFETTTGTDTQYF.

The J gene is TRBJ1-2, the V gene TRBV5-4, with D possibly being TRBD1 (5 bases). Germline V CDR1 and CDR2: SGHNT, YYREEE (reference sequence). This CDR3 region has 14 residues. V gave up 5 bases and J gave up 5 bases, with 16 bases separating them. CDR3 bases: TGTGCCAGCAGACCCCAGGGTTTAGGGTATGGCTACACCTTC. It yields the protein CASRPQGLGYGYTF. Together with reference TRBV5-4 and TRBJ1-2, the CDR3 gives the full variable domain: ETGVTQSPTHLIKTRGQQVTLRCSSQSGHNTVSWYQQALGQGPQFIFQYYREEENGRGNFPPRFSGLQFPNYSSELNVNALELDDSALYLCASRPQGLGYGYTFGSGTRLTVV.

The rearrangement links TRBV10-3 to TRBJ2-7; D is uncertain. The V gene lost 4 bases and the J gene lost 2 bases, with 9 bases spanning the gap. The CDR3 is made up of 13 amino acids. Germline lookup yields CDR1 ENHRY and CDR2 SYGVKD. DNA for the CDR3: TGTGCCATCAGTGGGCCTCCACCCTACGAGCAGTACTTC. Protein: CAISGPPPYEQYF.

The rearrangement uses TRBV2 and TRBJ2-1; the match to TRBD2 covers 11 bases. CDR1 and CDR2 (germline): SNHLY, FYNNEI. The trim removed 1 base at V and 4 bases at J, leaving 6 bases unmatched. The CDR3 is 17 residues long. The DNA for the CDR3 is TGTGCCAGCAGTGAAGGAGGCCTAGCGGGGGGTTACAATGAGCAGTTCTTC. Its translation is CASSEGGLAGGYNEQFF.

This rearrangement joins TRBV28 to TRBJ2-5; 7 bases line up with TRBD1. The germline V gene encodes CDR1 MDHEN and CDR2 SYDVKM. V lost 6 bases to trimming and J lost 2 bases; unmatched junction nucleotides: 15. The CDR3 extends over 17 amino acids. The CDR3 DNA sequence: TGTGCCAGCAGCCTTCTCGGGGACAGAATGGGACAAGAGACCCAGTACTTC. Amino acids: CASSLLGDRMGQETQYF. Full variable domain (remainder filled in from reference TRBV28 and TRBJ2-5): DVKVTQSSRYLVKRTGEKVFLECVQDMDHENMFWYRQDPGLGLRLIYFSYDVKMKEKGDIPEGYSVSREKKERFSLILESASTNQTSMYLCASSLLGDRMGQETQYFGPGTRLLVL.

The genes are TRBV25-1 and TRBJ2-1, with 9 bases aligning to TRBD2. The V gene's germline CDR1 is MGHDK and CDR2 SYGVNS. V was pared by 6 bases and J by 8 bases, with 2 bases of the junction left unmatched. This CDR3 region has 12 residues. CDR3 region: CASRTSGYEQFF. The DNA of the CDR3 is TGTGCCAGCAGGACTAGCGGCTATGAGCAGTTCTTC.

The rearrangement links TRBV7-9 to TRBJ2-7, with 7 nucleotides matching TRBD1. J gave up 3 bases and V 4 bases, and 6 bases lay outside the gene matches. There are 14 residues in the CDR3. CDR1 is SEHNR and CDR2 is FQNEAQ in the germline V gene (reference sequence). The CDR3 DNA sequence: TGTGCCAGCAGCTCGACAGGGCTAAACTACGAGCAGTACTTC. This sequence encodes CASSSTGLNYEQYF.

The V call is TRBV11-2, the J call TRBJ2-1; 7 bases match TRBD1. Trimming took 5 bases from V and 14 from J; bases not matched to a gene: 9. The germline V gene has CDR1 SGHAT and CDR2 FQNNGV. This CDR3 has 12 amino acids. The CDR3 nucleotides read TGTGCCAGCAGCAGTGGACCAGGGGGTAAGTTCTTC. It specifies CASSSGPGGKFF.

The chain joins TRBV9 to TRBJ2-2; D may be TRBD2 (6 bases). The CDR3 has 16 residues. The V gene lost 4 bases and the J gene lost 3 bases, with 16 bases spanning the gap. Germline CDR1 reads SGDLS; CDR2 reads YYNGEE. Here the CDR3 reads CASSPGGTSYTGELFF. The CDR3, as DNA: TGTGCCAGCAGCCCAGGAGGGACTTCCTACACCGGGGAGCTGTTTTTT.

This clone was recorded a few times. This chain uses TRBV19 with TRBJ2-7; 9 bases agree with TRBD1. The CDR3 is made up of 16 amino acids. The V gene's germline CDR1 is LNHDA and CDR2 SQIVND (reference sequence). Germline trimming cut 4 bases from V and 2 bases from J; bases unmatched to any gene: 9. The CDR3 here is CASSTDYRDRAYEQYF. The CDR3 DNA reads as TGTGCCAGTAGTACTGATTACCGGGACAGGGCCTACGAGCAGTACTTC.

The chain uses TRBV4-2 and TRBJ2-7; perhaps TRBD1 as D (5 bases). Trimming stripped 4 bases from V and 7 bases from J, with 17 bases between. CDR1 and CDR2 (germline): LGHNA, YNFKEQ. The CDR3 is made up of 14 amino acids. Here the CDR3 reads CASSPRDPTREQYF. The DNA for the CDR3 is TGTGCCAGCAGCCCCAGGGATCCCACGAGGGAGCAGTACTTC.

This clone was seen a handful of times. The V and J genes are TRBV5-4 and TRBJ1-3; the D is unclear. The CDR3 has 15 amino acids. CDR1 SGHNT and CDR2 YYREEE come from the germline V gene (reference sequence). V lost 4 bases to trimming and J lost 4 bases, with 15 bases between them. The CDR3 coding sequence is TGTGCCAGCAGCCGAGAGGGCGTGAGAGGAAACACCATATATTTT. Protein: CASSREGVRGNTIYF.

The table lists this clone with a few counts. V is TRBV27 and J is TRBJ1-1; D may be TRBD1 (6 bases). CDR3 size: 13 residues. Trimming stripped 5 bases from V and 3 bases from J, with 10 bases between. CDR1 is MNHEY, CDR2 SMNVEV, per germline (reference sequence). The CDR3 DNA sequence: TGTGCCAGCAGTGTTACAGGGTACACTGAAGCTTTCTTT. Translating it yields CASSVTGYTEAFF.

This chain connects TRBV7-2 to TRBJ2-7; 7 bases agree with TRBD1. The CDR3 sequence is 16 residues long. J lost 2 bases, V lost 0 bases, and 7 bases had no gene match. Germline values: CDR1 SGHTA, CDR2 FQGNSA. The DNA of the CDR3 is TGTGCCAGCAGCTTAGCTCTGACAGGGAACCCCTACGAGCAGTACTTC. Encoded protein: CASSLALTGNPYEQYF.

J is TRBJ2-1 and V is TRBV18; 8 bases are a match to TRBD2. Germline CDR1 is KGHSH and CDR2 is LQKENI. Trimming at V came to 6 bases and at J to 6 bases, leaving 10 bases not matched to a gene. The CDR3 extends over 15 amino acids. For the CDR3, the DNA is TGTGCCAGCTCTTACGAGCGGGAGACTGGCAATGAGCAGTTCTTC. Translation: CASSYERETGNEQFF.

This clone was picked up a small number of times. J is TRBJ1-2 and V is TRBV9; tentative D call: TRBD1 (6 bases). V gave up 4 bases and J gave up 7 bases, with 14 bases separating them. The CDR3 runs 13 residues. The germline CDR1 and CDR2 sequences are SGDLS and YYNGEE. Written as DNA, the CDR3 is TGTGCCAGCAGCCCCCAGGAAGGGGGTGGCTACACCTTC. This translates into CASSPQEGGGYTF.

The V call is TRBV5-8, the J call TRBJ2-7; 9 bases align to TRBD1. After removal of 4 bases from V and 3 bases from J, the junction contained 14 bases not matched to a gene. The CDR3 is made up of 17 amino acids. Looked up from germline, CDR1 is SGHTS and CDR2 is YDEGEE. The CDR3 DNA follows: TGTGCCAGCAGCCTAGTTGCTTTTGGGACAGGGAGCTACGAGCAGTACTTC. It codes for CASSLVAFGTGSYEQYF.

This clone appeared a few times. The chain links TRBV5-1 to TRBJ2-1; D remains unclear. V was shortened by 0 bases and J by 5 bases, with 6 bases between the two germline ends. Per the germline V gene, CDR1 is SGHRS and CDR2 is YFSETQ. The CDR3 runs to 13 residues. The CDR3 is CASSLDSDNEQFF. The CDR3 coding sequence is TGCGCCAGCAGCTTGGACAGTGACAATGAGCAGTTCTTC.

The chain uses TRBV2 and TRBJ1-2, with TRBD1 as a possible D gene (5 bases). Looked up from germline, CDR1 is SNHLY and CDR2 is FYNNEI. V was trimmed by 4 bases and J by 2 bases, leaving 5 bases between them. The CDR3 has 12 residues. The CDR3 here is CASSAGNYGYTF. CDR3 bases: TGTGCCAGCAGTGCAGGGAACTATGGCTACACCTTC.

The V gene is TRBV27, the J gene TRBJ1-1; 7 bases map to TRBD1. CDR3 length: 16 amino acids. The ends lost 5 bases at V and 0 bases at J; junction bases unmatched: 9. From germline, CDR1 is MNHEY and CDR2 SMNVEV (reference sequence). CDR3 sequence reads: CASSKQGPTLNTEAFF. The CDR3 region has the DNA TGTGCCAGCAGTAAACAGGGGCCTACCTTGAACACTGAAGCTTTCTTT.